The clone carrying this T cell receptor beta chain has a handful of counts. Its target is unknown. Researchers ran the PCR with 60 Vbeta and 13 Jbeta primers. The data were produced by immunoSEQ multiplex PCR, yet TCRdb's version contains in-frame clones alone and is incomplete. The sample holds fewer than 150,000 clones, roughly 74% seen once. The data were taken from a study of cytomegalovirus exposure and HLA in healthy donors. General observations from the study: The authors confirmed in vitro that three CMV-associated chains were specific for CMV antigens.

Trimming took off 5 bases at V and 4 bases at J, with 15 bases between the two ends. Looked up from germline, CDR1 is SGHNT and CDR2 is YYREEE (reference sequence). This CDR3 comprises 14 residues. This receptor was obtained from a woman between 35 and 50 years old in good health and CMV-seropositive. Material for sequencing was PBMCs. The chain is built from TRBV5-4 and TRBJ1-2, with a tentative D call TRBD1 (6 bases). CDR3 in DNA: TGTGCCAGCAGTCCTTACAGGGAAGGCTATGGCTACACCTTC. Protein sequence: CASSPYREGYGYTF.